Following are 24 T cell receptor beta chains from one sample sequenced in a study of blood T cell repertoires in COVID-19. Only in-frame clones appear in the TCRdb table, and some are missing; sequencing was by immunoSEQ multiplex PCR. This sample yields around 170,000 clones, of which over 70% are seen a single time; around an eighth belongs to the top ten. The sample consisted of PBMCs or T cells enriched from blood (not recorded which). Source of these receptors: a man in his fifties or sixties who had been exposed to COVID-19.

The chain combines TRBV7-3 with TRBJ2-3; 9 positions match TRBD1. Germline values: CDR1 SGHTA, CDR2 FQGTGA. V dropped 6 bases and J dropped 0; count of bases not matched to a gene: 4. The CDR3 loop spans 15 amino acids. CDR3 in amino acids: CASRTGGRSTDTQYF. The CDR3 coding sequence is TGTGCCAGCAGGACAGGGGGTCGGAGCACAGATACGCAGTATTTT. Looking up the rest from reference TRBV7-3 and TRBJ2-3 gives the full variable domain: GAGVSQTPSNKVTEKGKYVELRCDPISGHTALYWYRQSLGQGPEFLIYFQGTGAADDSGLPNDRFFAVRPEGSVSTLKIQRTERGDSAVYLCASRTGGRSTDTQYFGPGTRLTVL.

About this clone: Its ends do not fully match the called genes, so a read error is possible. The chain combines TRBV5-4 with TRBJ2-2; a possible D gene is TRBD1 (6 bases). There are 16 residues in the CDR3. Germline V gives CDR1 SGHNT, CDR2 YYREEE (reference sequence). The CDR3 nucleotides are TGTGCCAGCCAAACTTTTCCGGGACAAGGGACCGTGGAGCTGTTTTTT. This sequence encodes CASQTFPGQGTVELFF. The full variable domain, its missing parts supplied by reference TRBV5-4 and TRBJ2-2, is ETGVTQSPTHLIKTRGQQVTLRCSSQSGHNTVSWYQQALGQGPQFIFQYYREEENGRGNFPPRFSGLQFPNYSSELNVNALELDDSALYLCASQTFPGQGTVELFFGEGSRLTVL.

The chain has TRBV5-1 and TRBJ2-5; 14 nucleotides match TRBD2. The CDR3 length is 16 residues. V dropped 4 bases and J dropped 5; count of bases not matched to a gene: 7. Germline CDR1 is SGHRS and CDR2 is YFSETQ. The CDR3 bases are TGCGCCAGCAGCCCGGGACTAGCGGGAGTCCGGGAGACCCAGTACTTC. Its translation is CASSPGLAGVRETQYF.

This clone was recorded many times. The chain carries TRBV29-1 and TRBJ1-2; D is ambiguous. V lost 3 bases and J 4 bases, leaving 12 bases between the germline ends. Germline V gene lookup returns CDR1 SQVTM and CDR2 ANQGSEA. CDR3 length: 13 amino acids. The CDR3 region has the DNA TGCAGCGTTGATGGACGGGGTAGCTATGGCTACACCTTC. This encodes CSVDGRGSYGYTF.

The genes are TRBV30 and TRBJ1-1; D not resolved. V gave up 3 bases and J gave up 1 base, with 9 bases separating them. The CDR3 length is 13 residues. CDR1 is GTSNPN and CDR2 is SVGIG in the germline V gene (reference sequence). CDR3 sequence reads: CAWRARGNTEAFF. The CDR3 bases are TGTGCCTGGAGGGCGCGGGGGAACACTGAAGCTTTCTTT.

The rearrangement links TRBV2 to TRBJ1-2; TRBD1 might be the D (5 bases). Trimming left V 2 bases short and J 5 bases short, with 6 bases between. Per the germline V gene, CDR1 is SNHLY and CDR2 is FYNNEI. CDR3 length: 12 amino acids. The CDR3 loop is CASSEQGYGYTF. For the CDR3, the DNA is TGTGCCAGCAGTGAACAGGGATATGGCTACACCTTC.

The CDR3 nucleotides read TGTGCCAGTAGTATCAGGACAGGGGAATCCTACGAGCAGTACTTC. Translating it yields CASSIRTGESYEQYF. V and J are TRBV19 and TRBJ2-7; 9 bases agree with TRBD1. V was clipped by 3 bases and J by 1 base; unmatched bases: 4. The CDR3 has 15 amino acids. CDR1 LNHDA and CDR2 SQIVND come from the germline V gene (reference sequence).

V is TRBV10-3 and J is TRBJ2-7; no firm D call. The CDR3 contains 12 residues. CDR1 is ENHRY and CDR2 is SYGVKD in the germline V gene. Trimming shortened V by 6 bases and J by 3 bases, and 9 bases separated the two germline ends. CDR3 DNA sequence: TGTGCCATCAGCCCTTCCGGCTACGAGCAGTACTTC. As protein: CAISPSGYEQYF.

Written as DNA, the CDR3 is TGTGCCAGCAGTTTTTCTGCGGGAACCTACAATGAGCAGTTCTTC. Translated, it gives CASSFSAGTYNEQFF. The rearrangement joins TRBV28 to TRBJ2-1; weak D call: TRBD2 (6 bases). V gave up 3 bases and J gave up 2 bases, with 11 bases separating them. Germline-derived CDR1 and CDR2 are MDHEN and SYDVKM. The CDR3 consists of 15 residues.

The genes are TRBV7-9 and TRBJ1-2, with 9 bases aligning to TRBD1. Germline V CDR1 and CDR2: SEHNR, FQNEAQ (reference sequence). V lost 0 bases, J lost 4 bases, and 6 bases stayed unmatched. CDR3 length: 16 residues. CDR3 residues: CASSLAVGQGSYGYTF. As DNA, the CDR3 is TGTGCCAGCAGCTTAGCGGTGGGACAGGGTTCCTATGGCTACACCTTC.

The chain carries TRBV10-3 and TRBJ1-6; 11 bases are a match to TRBD1. J gave up 8 bases and V 4 bases, and 4 bases lay outside the gene matches. Per the germline V gene, CDR1 is ENHRY and CDR2 is SYGVKD. This CDR3 has 15 amino acids. This CDR3 is CAISGGQGADSPLHF. The CDR3 nucleotides are TGTGCCATCAGTGGAGGACAGGGGGCGGATTCACCCCTCCACTTT.

The chain joins TRBV3-1 (or the pseudogene TRBV3-2) to TRBJ2-2; 8 bases align to TRBD1. The CDR3 runs 16 residues. Germline CDR1 LGHDT, CDR2 YNNKEL (reference sequence). Unmatched junction bases numbered 6, after V lost 1 base and J lost 5 bases. CDR3 in amino acids: CASSQVVTGATGELFF. The CDR3 DNA is TGTGCCAGCAGCCAAGTCGTGACAGGGGCTACCGGGGAGCTGTTTTTT.

The chain is built from TRBV5-1 and TRBJ2-1; 9 bases map to TRBD2. There are 15 residues in the CDR3. Germline values: CDR1 SGHRS, CDR2 YFSETQ. Trimming took 4 bases from V and 9 from J; bases not matched to a gene: 11. The DNA for the CDR3 is TGCGCCAGCAGCCCGGGACTAGCTTTAGGCGGTGAGCAGTTCTTC. Amino acids: CASSPGLALGGEQFF.

The chain has TRBV27 and TRBJ1-1; maybe TRBD1 (5 bases). The CDR3 is 13 residues long. The V and J ends lost 8 bases and 11 bases respectively, with 21 bases between them. Germline CDR1 and CDR2: MNHEY and SMNVEV (reference sequence). The CDR3 spells CASSRPGDAGAFF. The CDR3 bases are TGTGCCAGCTCTAGGCCGGGGGACGCTGGGGCTTTCTTT.

The chain joins TRBV7-9 to TRBJ1-1; 7 bases match TRBD1. Germline CDR1 and CDR2: SEHNR and FQNEAQ (reference sequence). The CDR3 runs to 14 residues. V lost 1 base, J lost 3 bases, and 2 bases stayed unmatched. CDR3 region: CASSLDRGDTEAFF. CDR3 DNA sequence: TGTGCCAGCAGCTTAGACAGGGGCGACACTGAAGCTTTCTTT.

The chain has TRBV7-8 and TRBJ1-5, with D possibly matching TRBD1 (5 bases). V was cut by 3 bases and J by 2 bases, with 5 bases left in between. The V gene's germline CDR1 is SGHVS and CDR2 FQNEAQ. This CDR3 has 13 amino acids. CDR3 amino acids: CASSLTGNQPQHF. The CDR3, as DNA: TGTGCCAGCAGCTTGACAGGCAATCAGCCCCAGCATTTT.

CDR3 sequence: CASSPRGLDTAKNIQYF. The CDR3 region has the DNA TGTGCCAGCAGTCCGCGGGGGCTGGATACGGCCAAAAACATTCAGTACTTC. The chain employs TRBV28 and TRBJ2-4; possibly TRBD2 for D (7 bases). The CDR3 loop spans 17 amino acids. In germline, CDR1 is MDHEN, CDR2 SYDVKM. V dropped 5 bases and J dropped 1 base, with 18 bases sitting between them.

The V gene is TRBV29-1, the J gene TRBJ2-3; no firm D call. Trimming stripped 1 base from V and 0 bases from J, with 8 bases between. The germline V gene encodes CDR1 SQVTM and CDR2 ANQGSEA. CDR3 size: 14 residues. The CDR3 protein is CSVEGAGSTDTQYF. The CDR3 DNA reads TGCAGCGTTGAAGGGGCCGGCAGCACAGATACGCAGTATTTT.

The V call is TRBV2, the J call TRBJ2-7, with a tentative D call TRBD2 (5 bases). Germline CDR1 reads SNHLY; CDR2 reads FYNNEI. This CDR3 region has 12 residues. The germline V and J ends were trimmed by 7 bases and 5 bases, with 12 bases remaining between them. For the CDR3, the DNA is TGTGCCAGCACGAGGGTGAACCACGAGCAGTACTTC. Protein product: CASTRVNHEQYF.

This clone is a singleton in its sample. The chain has TRBV7-9 and TRBJ2-2; TRBD1 agrees at 11 bases. Germline CDR1 reads SEHNR; CDR2 reads FQNEAQ (reference sequence). The junction had 0 bases not matched to a gene; V was cut back by 3 bases and J by 3 bases. The CDR3 is 15 amino acids. This CDR3 is CASSLGQGDTGELFF. Here the CDR3 DNA reads TGTGCCAGCAGCTTGGGACAGGGGGACACCGGGGAGCTGTTTTTT.

This clone was seen at least ten times. The chain is built from TRBV6-5 and TRBJ2-5; no reliable D call. The CDR3 sequence is 14 residues long. V was shortened by 2 bases and J by 4 bases, with 11 bases between the two germline ends. Germline V CDR1 and CDR2: MNHEY, SVGAGI. As DNA, the CDR3 is TGTGCCAGCAGTTACCAACTCGTATCAGAGACCCAGTACTTC. Residues: CASSYQLVSETQYF.

V usage is TRBV12-5 and J usage is TRBJ2-1; 13 bases map to TRBD2. V lost 3 bases to trimming and J lost 7 bases; unmatched junction nucleotides: 9. CDR1 LGHNT and CDR2 FRNRAP come from the germline V gene. This CDR3 is built from 17 residues. CDR3 nucleotide sequence: TGTGCTAGTGGTTTCCAAGGACTAGCGGGAGTGGGAAATGAGCAGTTCTTC. This translates into CASGFQGLAGVGNEQFF.

The chain couples TRBV24-1 to TRBJ1-5; perhaps TRBD1 as D (5 bases). The V end was cut by 4 bases, the J end by 10 bases, with 10 bases between. Germline values: CDR1 KGHDR, CDR2 SFDVKD. The CDR3 is 12 residues long. The CDR3 sequence is CATSDLGRPQHF. Here the CDR3 DNA reads TGTGCCACCAGTGACTTGGGGCGTCCCCAGCATTTT.

This chain links TRBV9 with TRBJ2-1; TRBD2 matches 9 bases. Germline V lookup: CDR1 SGDLS, CDR2 YYNGEE. This CDR3 region has 15 residues. The V gene end was trimmed by 4 bases and the J gene end by 7 bases; junction bases not matched to a gene: 9. Written as DNA, the CDR3 is TGTGCCAGCAGCCTCCGGACTAGCGTCTTGAATGAGCAGTTCTTC. Amino acids: CASSLRTSVLNEQFF. The full variable domain, rest sourced from reference TRBV9 and TRBJ2-1, is DSGVTQTPKHLITATGQRVTLRCSPRSGDLSVYWYQQSLDQGLQFLIQYYNGEERAKGNILERFSAQQFPDLHSELNLSSLELGDSALYFCASSLRTSVLNEQFFGPGTRLTVL.